Listed below are T cell receptor beta chains from one sample, sequenced in a study of cytomegalovirus exposure and HLA in healthy donors. TCRdb's table, derived via immunoSEQ multiplex PCR, lists solely in-frame clones and lacks some. Of about 120,000 clones in the sample, 80% were seen once. Material for sequencing was PBMCs. The receptors come from a female donor in good health and CMV-seropositive. Each CDR3 is given with its conserved first and last residue. D genes are given only for firm matches. Size tells how often a clone was seen (once, few, many) or the class of an expanded clone, and some rows leave it out.

v_call	d_call	clone_size	j_call	cdr3_aa	cdr3_nt
TRBV7-2	TRBD1	NA	TRBJ1-2	CASSLAGQGMGYGYTF	TGTGCCAGCAGCTTAGCCGGACAGGGCATGGGGTATGGCTACACCTTC
TRBV5-1	TRBD1	NA	TRBJ2-3	CASSLNRGPTDTQYF	TGCGCCAGCAGCTTGAACAGGGGACCCACAGATACGCAGTATTTT
TRBV27	NA	NA	TRBJ2-7	CASSLQGYEQYF	TGTGCCAGCAGTTTACAGGGGTACGAGCAGTACTTC
TRBV15	TRBD1	few	TRBJ1-1	CATSKRQGDSRFTEAFF	TGTGCCACCAGCAAAAGACAGGGGGATAGCCGGTTCACTGAAGCTTTCTTT
TRBV10-3	NA	few	TRBJ1-1	CAISETGFGQAFF	TGTGCCATCAGTGAGACAGGGTTTGGGCAAGCTTTCTTT
TRBV29-1	NA	NA	TRBJ1-2	CSVGQRINYFGYTF	TGCAGCGTTGGACAGCGAATAAACTATTTTGGCTACACCTTC
TRBV19	NA	once	TRBJ1-2	CASRSKGSGDYGYTF	TGTGCCAGTAGGTCGAAGGGTTCAGGGGACTATGGCTACACCTTC
TRBV6-5	NA	few	TRBJ2-3	CASSYQDTQYF	TGTGCCAGCAGTTACCAAGATACGCAGTATTTT
TRBV30	TRBD2	NA	TRBJ2-7	CAWSVGTSGPQYF	TGTGCCTGGAGTGTAGGGACTAGCGGCCCTCAGTACTTC
TRBV6-5	NA	NA	TRBJ2-3	CASRGSKTDTQYF	TGTGCCAGCAGGGGGAGCAAAACAGATACGCAGTATTTT
TRBV7-2	NA	NA	TRBJ2-2	CASSSVPPNTGELFF	TGTGCCAGCAGCTCAGTACCGCCGAACACCGGGGAGCTGTTTTTT
TRBV28	TRBD2	NA	TRBJ2-7	CASLPGTSGVSYEQYF	TGTGCCAGTTTGCCCGGGACTAGCGGGGTGTCCTACGAGCAGTACTTC
TRBV10-3	NA	NA	TRBJ1-2	CAISESRGYREGYTF	TGTGCCATCAGTGAGTCGAGGGGTTACAGGGAAGGCTACACCTTC
TRBV28	NA	NA	TRBJ1-3	CASTADISGNTIYF	TGTGCCAGCACCGCGGACATTTCGGGAAACACCATATATTTT
TRBV6-5	TRBD1	NA	TRBJ1-1	CASSYSLDRGPEAFF	TGTGCCAGCAGTTATTCATTGGACAGGGGCCCTGAAGCTTTCTTT
TRBV7-8	NA	NA	TRBJ2-5	CASSLDRDSLGRAQYF	TGTGCCAGCAGCTTAGACCGGGACTCATTAGGTCGGGCCCAGTACTTC
TRBV19	TRBD1	once	TRBJ2-7	CASSLPGQGHEQYF	TGTGCCAGTAGTTTGCCGGGACAGGGCCACGAGCAGTACTTC
TRBV2	NA	NA	TRBJ2-7	CASSPDRSSYEQYF	TGTGCCAGCAGTCCAGACAGGAGCTCCTACGAGCAGTACTTC
TRBV5-1	TRBD1	NA	TRBJ1-2	CASSLATGVWNGYTF	TGCGCCAGCAGCTTGGCGACAGGGGTATGGAATGGCTACACCTTC
TRBV27	NA	NA	TRBJ1-1	CASLIPGVEAFF	TGTGCCAGCCTTATCCCAGGGGTCGAAGCTTTCTTT
TRBV28	NA	NA	TRBJ2-1	CASSFAGLSYNEQFF	TGTGCCAGCAGTTTTGCGGGGTTATCCTACAATGAGCAGTTCTTC
TRBV6-5	TRBD1	NA	TRBJ2-7	CASRGQGAYEQYF	TGTGCCAGCAGGGGACAGGGGGCCTACGAGCAGTACTTC
TRBV7-2	NA	once	TRBJ2-1	CASSLRGNSYNEQFF	TGTGCCAGCAGCTTGCGCGGGAACTCCTACAATGAGCAGTTCTTC
TRBV6-1	NA	NA	TRBJ1-2	CASSQGLNYGYTF	TGTGCCAGCAGCCAGGGCCTTAACTATGGCTACACCTTC
TRBV7-2	NA	NA	TRBJ2-2	CASSFALDTGELFF	TGTGCCAGCAGCTTCGCGCTAGACACCGGGGAGCTGTTTTTT